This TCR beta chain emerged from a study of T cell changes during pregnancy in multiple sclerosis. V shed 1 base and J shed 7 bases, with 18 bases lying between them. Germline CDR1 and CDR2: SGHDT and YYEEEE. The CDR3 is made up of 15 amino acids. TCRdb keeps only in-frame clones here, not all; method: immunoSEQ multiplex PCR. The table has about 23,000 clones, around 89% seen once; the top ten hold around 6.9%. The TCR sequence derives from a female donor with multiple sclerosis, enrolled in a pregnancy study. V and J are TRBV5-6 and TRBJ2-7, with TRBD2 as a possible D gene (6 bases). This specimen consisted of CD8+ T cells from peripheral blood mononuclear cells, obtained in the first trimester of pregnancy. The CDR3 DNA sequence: TGTGCCAGCAGCTTGTTGTTTTCGGGAGTGTTAGAGCAGTACTTC. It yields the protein CASSLLFSGVLEQYF.